These T cell receptor beta chains were read from a single sample in a study of shared clonotypes between healthy human individuals. TCRdb's copy holds only in-frame clones and misses some; the assay was immunoSEQ multiplex PCR. This repertoire shows 2.5 million or so clones, more than 90% found once; its top ten account for under 0.15%. The material sequenced was naive CD4+ T cells sorted from blood. Receptors were obtained from a young man in good health. CDR3s include the opening cysteine and the closing phenylalanine or tryptophan. The D gene is left open where the match is weak. Some rows have no size entry. The others give once, few or many, or a class for an expanded clone.

TRBJ1-2 - 13 - TRBV11-2 CASSPLQLGGYTF TGTGCCAGCAGCCCGCTGCAGTTGGGGGGCTACACCTTC
TRBJ1-1 - 15 TRBD1 TRBV7-2 CASSLNGQGGTEAFF TGTGCCAGCAGCTTAAACGGGCAGGGGGGCACTGAAGCTTTCTTT
TRBJ1-6 - 14 - TRBV19 CASSIRQEASPLHF TGTGCCAGTAGTATTAGACAAGAGGCTTCACCCCTCCACTTT
TRBJ1-1 - 13 - TRBV7-9 CASSQRGVTEAFF TGTGCCAGCAGCCAGCGGGGAGTCACTGAAGCTTTCTTT
TRBJ2-1 - 15 TRBD2 TRBV2 CASSGTSGTYNEQFF TGTGCCAGCAGTGGGACTAGCGGGACGTACAATGAGCAGTTCTTC
TRBJ2-5 - 13 - TRBV28 CASSPRRVETQYF TGTGCCAGCAGTCCACGGAGAGTAGAGACCCAGTACTTC
TRBJ2-3 - 13 - TRBV7-9 CASSFGSADTQYF TGTGCCAGCAGCTTCGGTTCGGCAGATACGCAGTATTTT
TRBJ1-5 few 15 TRBD1 TRBV10-3 CAISAGGKSNQPQHF TGTGCCATCAGTGCAGGGGGCAAGAGCAATCAGCCCCAGCATTTT
TRBJ2-1 - 14 - TRBV10-1 CASSAGIAYNEQFF TGCGCCAGCAGTGCCGGGATCGCCTACAATGAGCAGTTCTTC
TRBJ1-5 - 13 - TRBV18 CASSATDDQPQHF TGTGCCAGCTCAGCGACAGACGATCAGCCCCAGCATTTT
TRBJ2-4 - 16 - TRBV9 CASSVEERGPLNIQYF TGTGCCAGCAGCGTAGAGGAAAGAGGACCGCTTAACATTCAGTACTTC
TRBJ1-1 - 15 - TRBV5-3 CARREPQDLNTEAFF TGTGCCAGAAGGGAACCACAGGACTTGAACACTGAAGCTTTCTTT
TRBJ2-7 - 16 - TRBV27 CASSFGTYGTSYEQYF TGTGCCAGCAGTTTTGGGACATACGGGACTTCCTACGAGCAGTACTTC
TRBJ2-2 - 14 - TRBV19 CASRPGGGTGELFF TGTGCCAGTAGGCCGGGCGGAGGCACCGGGGAGCTGTTTTTT
TRBJ2-1 - 16 TRBD2 TRBV4-1 CASRLLAGVVYNEQFF TGCGCCAGCAGATTACTAGCGGGGGTGGTCTACAATGAGCAGTTCTTC
TRBJ1-2 - 15 - TRBV28 CASSFPRTGGYGYTF TGTGCCAGCAGTTTCCCGCGCACGGGGGGATATGGCTACACCTTC
TRBJ1-3 - 15 - TRBV19 CASSIGGGSGNTIYF TGTGCCAGTAGTATCGGTGGAGGATCAGGAAACACCATATATTTT
TRBJ1-2 - 15 - TRBV28 CASSRVRGAFDGYTF TGTGCCAGCAGTCGCGTCAGGGGCGCGTTCGATGGCTACACCTTC
TRBJ2-1 - 13 TRBD1 TRBV7-3 CASSILQGNEQFF TGTGCCAGCAGCATCCTACAGGGGAATGAGCAGTTCTTC
TRBJ2-3 once 13 - TRBV5-1 CASSSLGADTQYF TGCGCCAGCAGCTCTCTAGGGGCAGATACGCAGTATTTT
TRBJ2-3 - 14 TRBD1 TRBV6-5 CASSGTGRPDTQYF TGTGCCAGCAGTGGGACAGGGAGGCCAGATACGCAGTATTTT
TRBJ1-5 - 16 TRBD1 TRBV7-2 CASSSDGQVGDVAQHF TGTGCCAGCAGCTCTGATGGACAGGTCGGGGATGTAGCCCAGCATTTT
TRBJ2-2 - 14 - TRBV9 CASSVDRYTGELFF TGTGCCAGCAGCGTAGATAGATACACCGGGGAGCTGTTTTTT
TRBJ1-5 - 14 - TRBV19 CASRVAQAHQPQHF TGTGCCAGTAGGGTTGCTCAGGCACATCAGCCCCAGCATTTT
TRBJ1-2 once 12 - TRBV6-5 CASSLYGTGYTF TGTGCCAGCAGTTTATACGGAACTGGCTACACCTTC
TRBJ1-1 - 18 TRBD1 TRBV11-1 CASSLASGGFRRGLEAFF TGTGCCAGCAGCTTAGCGTCAGGGGGATTCCGCAGGGGGTTAGAAGCTTTCTTT
TRBJ2-1 - 12 - TRBV19 CASSPVTNEQFF TGTGCCAGTAGCCCGGTAACCAATGAGCAGTTCTTC
TRBJ1-1 - 15 TRBD1 TRBV28 CASSLLSGGNTEAFF TGTGCCAGCAGCCTTCTCTCAGGGGGCAACACTGAAGCTTTCTTT
TRBJ2-2 - 18 TRBD2 TRBV18 CASSPILIAGAITGELFF TGTGCCAGCTCACCAATCCTGATTGCGGGAGCCATCACCGGGGAGCTGTTTTTT
TRBJ2-5 - 20 - TRBV13 CASSLGLSRDPGLHQETQYF TGTGCCAGCAGCTTAGGCCTATCCAGGGACCCGGGCCTCCATCAAGAGACCCAGTACTTC
TRBJ2-5 - 15 TRBD2 TRBV7-2 CASSLFLAGEETQYF TGTGCCAGCAGCTTATTCCTAGCGGGAGAAGAGACCCAGTACTTC
TRBJ1-4 - 13 - TRBV14 CASSRSVNEKLFF TGTGCCAGCAGCCGTTCAGTTAATGAAAAACTGTTTTTT
TRBJ2-2 once 14 - TRBV5-1 CASSLLQSSGELFF TGCGCCAGCAGCTTGCTACAGTCTTCCGGGGAGCTGTTTTTT
TRBJ2-7 - 16 TRBD2 TRBV30 CAWSLRLAGERYEQYF TGTGCCTGGAGTCTCCGACTAGCGGGAGAAAGATACGAGCAGTACTTC
TRBJ2-5 - 12 - TRBV5-8 CASSVTGTTQYF TGTGCCAGCAGCGTTACAGGGACGACCCAGTACTTC
TRBJ2-3 - 14 - TRBV5-4 CASSPRVNTDTQYF TGTGCCAGCAGCCCCCGTGTCAACACAGATACGCAGTATTTT
TRBJ2-3 - 15 TRBD1 TRBV9 CASSVFDRVVDTQYF TGTGCCAGCAGCGTATTCGACAGGGTTGTAGATACGCAGTATTTT
TRBJ2-3 - 19 TRBD2 TRBV7-2 CASSLKPGLAGGSSDTQYF TGTGCCAGCAGTCTTAAACCGGGACTAGCGGGAGGGTCATCAGATACGCAGTATTTT
TRBJ2-7 - 15 TRBD2 TRBV6-1 CASSEWSGSAYEQYF TGTGCCAGCAGTGAATGGAGCGGGAGTGCCTACGAGCAGTACTTC
TRBJ2-2 - 14 - TRBV10-3 CAISETYDTGELFF TGTGCCATCAGTGAGACCTACGACACCGGGGAGCTGTTTTTT
TRBJ2-3 - 14 TRBD2 TRBV5-1 CASSPGGPTDTQYF TGCGCCAGCAGCCCGGGAGGTCCAACAGATACGCAGTATTTT
TRBJ2-1 - 17 TRBD2 TRBV7-9 CASSPRGLAGNYNEQFF TGTGCCAGCAGCCCACGGGGGCTAGCGGGAAACTACAATGAGCAGTTCTTC
TRBJ1-5 - 16 - TRBV27 CASSPLRGGSNQPQHF TGTGCCAGCAGCCCTCTGAGGGGGGGAAGCAATCAGCCCCAGCATTTT
TRBJ1-3 - 15 - TRBV7-2 CASSLESASGNTIYF TGTGCCAGCAGCTTAGAATCGGCCTCAGGAAACACCATATATTTT
TRBJ1-4 - 12 - TRBV7-9 CASSLATEKLFF TGTGCCAGCAGCTTAGCGACTGAAAAACTGTTTTTT
TRBJ2-1 - 15 - TRBV6-4 CASSNTGSSYNEQFF TGTGCCAGCAGTAACACAGGGAGCTCCTACAATGAGCAGTTCTTC
TRBJ2-3 - 15 - TRBV5-4 CASSLGLGQSDTQYF TGTGCCAGCAGCTTGGGACTCGGGCAGTCGGATACGCAGTATTTT
TRBJ2-2 - 13 - TRBV5-6 CASSPQIAGELFF TGTGCCAGCAGCCCACAGATAGCCGGGGAGCTGTTTTTT
TRBJ2-7 - 12 - TRBV25-1 CASGRSSYEQYF TGTGCCAGCGGACGGAGCTCCTACGAGCAGTACTTC
TRBJ1-2 once 13 - TRBV29-1 CSVVVGPSYGYTF TGCAGCGTTGTGGTCGGGCCCAGCTATGGCTACACCTTC
TRBJ2-7 - 13 - TRBV7-2 CASSLVITYEQYF TGTGCCAGCAGCTTAGTGATCACCTACGAGCAGTACTTC
TRBJ2-1 - 16 TRBD2 TRBV18 CASSPPGTSGSNEQFF TGTGCCAGCTCACCACCCGGGACTAGCGGGAGTAATGAGCAGTTCTTC
TRBJ1-2 - 13 TRBD1 TRBV6-1 CASSEGQGDGYTF TGTGCCAGCAGTGAGGGACAGGGGGATGGCTACACCTTC